Listed here is a single T cell receptor beta chain. The antigen remains undetermined. The sample belongs to a study of human T cells and chemical hapten exposure. Background on the study: Diphenylcyclopropenone, dosed weekly to the scalp, was given to patients throughout the approximately 23-week study. Patients, chiefly female, had alopecia areata, totalis or universalis. Study-level points and caveats: With alopecia, donors may have immune responses unlike healthy people's.

TCRdb independently ran MiXCR on the RACE reads; one entry per CDR3 protein. The sample contains 120,000 or so distinct CDR3 sequences, roughly an eighth of which appear only once. Time point meaning: patch test 1, 2 weeks after DPC sensitization. Treatment indicated: therapeutic diphenylcyclopropenone sensitization with weekly scalp DPC. The germline V gene has CDR1 SQVTM and CDR2 ANQGSEA. V was trimmed by 5 bases and J by 5 bases, leaving 16 bases between them. This CDR3 spans 14 amino acids. This chain uses TRBV29-1 with TRBJ2-1, with D possibly called TRBD1 or TRBD2 (5 bases each). The sequence came from a young man with alopecia areata. Some clones in this sample may be carry-over from other donors' samples. The source material was whole blood, sampled in connection with sensitization to the hapten diphenylcyclopropenone (DPC). In nucleotides, the CDR3 is TGCAGCGTTAGCCTGGGACCTCGGAACAATGAGCAGTTCTTC. As protein: CSVSLGPRNNEQFF.